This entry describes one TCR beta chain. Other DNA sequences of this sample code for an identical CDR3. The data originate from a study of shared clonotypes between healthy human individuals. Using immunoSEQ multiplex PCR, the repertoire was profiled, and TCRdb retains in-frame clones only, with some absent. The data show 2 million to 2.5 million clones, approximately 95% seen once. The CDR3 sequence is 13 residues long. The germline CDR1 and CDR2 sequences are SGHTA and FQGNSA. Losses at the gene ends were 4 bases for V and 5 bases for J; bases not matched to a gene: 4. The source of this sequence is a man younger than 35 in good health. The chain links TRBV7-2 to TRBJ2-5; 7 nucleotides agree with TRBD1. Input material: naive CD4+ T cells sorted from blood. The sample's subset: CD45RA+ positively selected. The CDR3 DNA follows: TGTGCCAGCAGCTCGACAGGGCTGGAGACCCAGTACTTC. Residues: CASSSTGLETQYF.